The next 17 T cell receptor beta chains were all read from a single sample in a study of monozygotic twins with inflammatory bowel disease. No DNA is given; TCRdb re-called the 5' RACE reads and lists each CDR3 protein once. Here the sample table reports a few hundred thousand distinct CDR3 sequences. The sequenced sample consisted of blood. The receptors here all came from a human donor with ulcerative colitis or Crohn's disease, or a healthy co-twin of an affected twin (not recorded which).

CDR3 loop: CASSYSNGDPTDTQYF. The chain joins TRBV6-2 or TRBV6-3 to TRBJ2-3; checking the TCRdb D call of TRBD1 is not possible without DNA. CDR1 MNHEY and CDR2 SVGEGT come from the germline V gene. The CDR3 totals 16 residues.

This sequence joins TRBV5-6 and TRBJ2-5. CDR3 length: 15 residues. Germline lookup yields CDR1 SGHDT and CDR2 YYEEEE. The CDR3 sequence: CASSFGMGYQETQYF.

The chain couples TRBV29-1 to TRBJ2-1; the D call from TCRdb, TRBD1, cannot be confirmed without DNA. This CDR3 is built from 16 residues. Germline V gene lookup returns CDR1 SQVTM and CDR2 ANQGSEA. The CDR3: CSVEGGPTLTYNEQFF.

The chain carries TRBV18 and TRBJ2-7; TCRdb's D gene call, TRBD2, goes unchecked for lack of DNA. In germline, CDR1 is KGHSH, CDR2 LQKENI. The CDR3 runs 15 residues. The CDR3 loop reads CASSPLAGSSHEQYF.

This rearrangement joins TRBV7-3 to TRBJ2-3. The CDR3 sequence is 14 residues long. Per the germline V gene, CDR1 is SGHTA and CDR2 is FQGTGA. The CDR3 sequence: CASSFRDSADTQYF.

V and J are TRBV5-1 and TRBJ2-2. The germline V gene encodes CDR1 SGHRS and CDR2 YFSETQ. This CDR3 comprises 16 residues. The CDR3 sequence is CASSLLSNANTGELFF.

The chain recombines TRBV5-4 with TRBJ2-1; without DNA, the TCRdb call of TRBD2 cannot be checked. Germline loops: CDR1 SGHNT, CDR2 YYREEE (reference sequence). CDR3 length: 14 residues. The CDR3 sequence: CASSPGQPENEQFF. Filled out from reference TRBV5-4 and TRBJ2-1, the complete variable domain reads ETGVTQSPTHLIKTRGQQVTLRCSSQSGHNTVSWYQQALGQGPQFIFQYYREEENGRGNFPPRFSGLQFPNYSSELNVNALELDDSALYLCASSPGQPENEQFFGPGTRLTVL.

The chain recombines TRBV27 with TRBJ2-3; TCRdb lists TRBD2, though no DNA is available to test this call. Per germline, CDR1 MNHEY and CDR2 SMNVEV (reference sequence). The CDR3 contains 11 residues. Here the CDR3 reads CASLGHGGQYF.

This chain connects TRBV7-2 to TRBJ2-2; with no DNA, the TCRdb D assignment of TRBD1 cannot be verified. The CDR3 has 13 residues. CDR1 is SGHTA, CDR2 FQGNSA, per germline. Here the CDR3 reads CASSFMDKGELFF.

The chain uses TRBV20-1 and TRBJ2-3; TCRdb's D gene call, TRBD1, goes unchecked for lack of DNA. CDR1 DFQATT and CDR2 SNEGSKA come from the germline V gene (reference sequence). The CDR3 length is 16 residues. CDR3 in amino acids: CSARDTSARSTDTQYF.

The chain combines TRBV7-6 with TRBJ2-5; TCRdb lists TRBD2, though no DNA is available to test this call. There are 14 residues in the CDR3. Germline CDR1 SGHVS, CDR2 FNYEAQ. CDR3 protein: CASSIWDSGETQYF.

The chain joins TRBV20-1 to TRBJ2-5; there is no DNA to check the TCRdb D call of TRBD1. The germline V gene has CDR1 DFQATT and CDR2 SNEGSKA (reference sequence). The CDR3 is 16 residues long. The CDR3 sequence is CSARDPQRGLQETQYF.

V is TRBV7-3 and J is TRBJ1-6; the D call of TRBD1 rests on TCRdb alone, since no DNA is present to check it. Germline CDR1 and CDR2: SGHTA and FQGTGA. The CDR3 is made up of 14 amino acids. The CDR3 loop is CASSQGNSNSPLHF. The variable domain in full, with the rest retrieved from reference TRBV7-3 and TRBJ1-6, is GAGVSQTPSNKVTEKGKYVELRCDPISGHTALYWYRQSLGQGPEFLIYFQGTGAADDSGLPNDRFFAVRPEGSVSTLKIQRTERGDSAVYLCASSQGNSNSPLHFGNGTRLTVT.

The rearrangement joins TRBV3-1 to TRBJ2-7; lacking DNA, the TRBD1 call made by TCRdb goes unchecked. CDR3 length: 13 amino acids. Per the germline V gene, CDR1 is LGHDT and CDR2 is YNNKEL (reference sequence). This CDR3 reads CASSQGQTYEQYF.

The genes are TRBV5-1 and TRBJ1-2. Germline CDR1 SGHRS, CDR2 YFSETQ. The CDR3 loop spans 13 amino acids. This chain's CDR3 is CASGGAAIDGYTF.

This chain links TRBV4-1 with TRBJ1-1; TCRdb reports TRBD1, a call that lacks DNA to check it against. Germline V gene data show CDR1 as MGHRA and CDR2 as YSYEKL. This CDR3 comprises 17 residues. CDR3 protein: CASSQAGTGALNTEAFF.

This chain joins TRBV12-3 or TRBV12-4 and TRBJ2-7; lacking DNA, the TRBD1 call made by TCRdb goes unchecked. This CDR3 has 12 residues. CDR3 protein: CASSPREYEQYF.